This T cell receptor beta chain was captured by sequencing in a study of shared clonotypes between healthy human individuals. Naive CD8 cells comprised CD45RO-negative, CCR7-positively selected cells, excluding terminally differentiated effector memory CD45RA+ cells. Germline-derived CDR1 and CDR2 are SEHNR and FQNEAQ (reference sequence). V was clipped by 5 bases and J by 3 bases; unmatched bases: 10. The CDR3 extends over 16 amino acids. Some clones are missing from TCRdb's copy, which holds only in-frame ones; the method was immunoSEQ multiplex PCR. The table has roughly 850,000 clones, approximately 97% seen once. This clone was seen a single time.

This TCR was recovered from a man in his thirties or forties in good health. The sample taken for sequencing was naive CD8+ T cells sorted from blood. The J gene is TRBJ1-1, the V gene TRBV7-9; TRBD1 matches 9 bases. The CDR3 protein is CASSPREGQGYTEAFF. The CDR3 DNA is TGTGCCAGCAGCCCTAGGGAAGGACAGGGGTACACTGAAGCTTTCTTT.